A selection of T cell receptor beta chains follows, all from one sample in a study of T cells after yellow fever vaccination. TCRdb re-called the 5' RACE reads with MiXCR, one entry per CDR3 protein. The data hold some 260,000 distinct CDR3 sequences, with roughly 5.6% observed a single time. The sample here was CD4+ T cells sorted from PBMCs, taken on the day of the yellow fever booster vaccination. These TCRs come from a man in his late teens or twenties who received the YFV17D yellow fever vaccine. Both conserved end residues are part of each CDR3. D genes are given only for firm matches. Rows give clone size only sometimes, using once, few, many, or a class for an expanded clone.

D gene,clone size,V gene,J gene,CDR3 DNA,CDR3 protein
-,few,TRBV6-1,TRBJ2-6,TGTGCCAGCAGGCCACCCCAGGGAGCCGGGGCCAACGTCCTGACTTTC,CASRPPQGAGANVLTF
-,few,TRBV2,TRBJ2-2,TGTGCCAGCTCATCTCGGACTCCACCGGGGGAGCTGTTTTTT,CASSSRTPPGELFF
TRBD1,few,TRBV20-1,TRBJ1-6,TGCAGTGCTAGGGTAACAGGGGGCGCTGGATCACCCCTCCACTTT,CSARVTGGAGSPLHF
-,many,TRBV12-3/TRBV12-4,TRBJ1-2,TGTGCCAGCAGTTCCAAGGACCGTATGAGAAACTATGGCTACACCTTC,CASSSKDRMRNYGYTF
TRBD1,-,TRBV5-1,TRBJ1-2,TGCGCCAGCAGCCCCACTTGGACAGGGAACTATGGCTACACCTTC,CASSPTWTGNYGYTF
-,few,TRBV20-1,TRBJ2-2,TGCAGTGTCCTCACGAACACCGGGGAGCTGTTTTTT,CSVLTNTGELFF
-,-,TRBV5-1,TRBJ2-5,TGCGCCAGCAGTCAGGGGACCTCCTTGTTGGAGACCCAGTACTTC,CASSQGTSLLETQYF
TRBD1,few,TRBV7-2,TRBJ1-4,TGTGCCAGCAGCGTCGGGACAGGGGATGAAAAACTGTTTTTT,CASSVGTGDEKLFF
-,few,TRBV20-1,TRBJ2-6,TGCAGTGCTAGAGGAGGGCTAGGCTCTGGGGCCAACGTCCTGACTTTC,CSARGGLGSGANVLTF
TRBD2,-,TRBV7-2,TRBJ2-3,TGTGCCAGCAGCATACTAGCGGGGGGCACGCAGTATTTT,CASSILAGGTQYF
TRBD1,many,TRBV6-4,TRBJ1-5,TGTGCCAGCAGCCCCTCAGGGGCAGGGGGGCAGCCCCAGCATTTT,CASSPSGAGGQPQHF